These 20 T cell receptor beta chains originate from one sample sequenced in a study of cytomegalovirus exposure and HLA in healthy donors. Sequencing was performed with immunoSEQ multiplex PCR; in TCRdb, only in-frame clones are kept and a portion is missing. The table has more than 110,000 clones, 86% seen once; the top ten hold about 2.8%. The sequenced sample consisted of PBMCs. The origin of the receptors is a man aged 18 to 35 in good health and CMV-seronegative.

V usage is TRBV2 and J usage is TRBJ2-4, with 8 bases that match TRBD1. The CDR3 runs to 14 residues. V dropped 6 bases and J dropped 6; count of bases not matched to a gene: 7. Germline loops: CDR1 SNHLY, CDR2 FYNNEI. The CDR3 DNA sequence: TGTGCCAGCAGAGCGACCGGGACAGGAAACATTCAGTACTTC. Encoded protein: CASRATGTGNIQYF.

The V gene is TRBV7-9, the J gene TRBJ2-1; D gene uncertain. Per germline, CDR1 SEHNR and CDR2 FQNEAQ (reference sequence). The CDR3 has 12 residues. The V and J ends lost 2 bases and 8 bases respectively, with 7 bases between them. This CDR3 reads CASSLSKYEQFF. The CDR3 nucleotides are TGTGCCAGCAGCTTAAGCAAGTATGAGCAGTTCTTC.

The genes are TRBV2 and TRBJ2-3, with 8 bases aligning to TRBD1. Germline lookup yields CDR1 SNHLY and CDR2 FYNNEI. The V gene end was trimmed by 4 bases and the J gene end by 5 bases; junction bases not matched to a gene: 2. CDR3 length: 13 amino acids. Here the CDR3 reads CASSADREDTQYF. CDR3 DNA sequence: TGTGCCAGCAGTGCGGACAGGGAAGATACGCAGTATTTT.

The J gene is TRBJ2-1, the V gene TRBV15, with D perhaps TRBD2 (5 bases). This CDR3 spans 16 amino acids. Germline CDR1 reads LNHNV; CDR2 reads YYDKDF (reference sequence). V was shortened by 4 bases and J by 0 bases, with 13 bases between the two germline ends. CDR3 in amino acids: CATSIRSGGSYNEQFF. CDR3 coding DNA: TGTGCCACCAGCATCAGAAGCGGAGGCTCCTACAATGAGCAGTTCTTC.

The chain's CDR3 is CASSPGETGLTRQQFF. The CDR3 nucleotides read TGTGCCAGCTCACCAGGTGAGACAGGGCTCACCCGACAGCAGTTCTTC. This rearrangement joins TRBV18 to TRBJ2-1; 7 nucleotides agree with TRBD1. This CDR3 contains 16 residues. Trimming at V came to 2 bases and at J to 11 bases, leaving 15 bases not matched to a gene. The germline gives CDR1 KGHSH, CDR2 LQKENI. The full variable domain, rest sourced from reference TRBV18 and TRBJ2-1, is NAGVMQNPRHLVRRRGQEARLRCSPMKGHSHVYWYRQLPEEGLKFMVYLQKENIIDESGMPKERFSAEFPKEGPSILRIQQVVRGDSAAYFCASSPGETGLTRQQFFGPGTRLTVL.

V usage is TRBV6-5 and J usage is TRBJ2-1; TRBD2 aligns across 10 bases. Germline lookup yields CDR1 MNHEY and CDR2 SVGAGI. V lost 2 bases to trimming and J lost 8 bases; unmatched junction nucleotides: 6. The CDR3 runs 15 residues. The CDR3 loop reads CASSYPGLAFDEQFF. The CDR3 DNA follows: TGTGCCAGCAGTTACCCGGGACTAGCGTTCGATGAGCAGTTCTTC.

The chain carries TRBV7-9 and TRBJ1-1; D is uncertain. The CDR3 length is 16 residues. The V end was cut by 3 bases, the J end by 0 bases, with 14 bases between. Germline CDR1 SEHNR, CDR2 FQNEAQ (reference sequence). The CDR3 spells CASSFNEWYMNTEAFF. CDR3 nucleotide sequence: TGTGCCAGCAGCTTCAACGAATGGTACATGAACACTGAAGCTTTCTTT. Based on the CDR3 plus reference TRBV7-9 and TRBJ1-1, the full variable domain is DTGVSQNPRHKITKRGQNVTFRCDPISEHNRLYWYRQTLGQGPEFLTYFQNEAQLEKSRLLSDRFSAERPKGSFSTLEIQRTEQGDSAMYLCASSFNEWYMNTEAFFGQGTRLTVV.

This chain's CDR3 is CASSQRRTPPHTGELFF. CDR3 DNA sequence: TGTGCCAGCAGCCAACGTAGGACACCCCCTCACACCGGGGAGCTGTTTTTT. This chain connects TRBV5-8 to TRBJ2-2; D might be TRBD1 (5 bases). The V end was cut by 4 bases, the J end by 3 bases, with 19 bases between. Germline V lookup: CDR1 SGHTS, CDR2 YDEGEE. The length of the CDR3 is 17 residues.

The V gene is TRBV29-1, the J gene TRBJ2-2; 9 nucleotides agree with TRBD2. V lost 4 bases, J lost 4 bases, and 4 bases stayed unmatched. The CDR3 spans 14 residues. The germline V gene has CDR1 SQVTM and CDR2 ANQGSEA. For the CDR3, the DNA is TGCAGCGTTGCTTCGCGGGGGGGCACCGGGGAGCTGTTTTTT. As protein: CSVASRGGTGELFF.

The chain links TRBV5-6 to TRBJ2-4; D gene uncertain. Germline CDR1 reads SGHDT; CDR2 reads YYEEEE. CDR3 size: 10 residues. The V gene lost 7 bases and the J gene lost 4 bases, with 3 bases spanning the gap. The CDR3 loop reads CASRKNIQYF. The CDR3 DNA sequence: TGTGCCAGCCGTAAAAACATTCAGTACTTC.

This chain uses TRBV27 with TRBJ2-1, with 8 bases identical to TRBD1. Germline CDR1 is MNHEY and CDR2 is SMNVEV (reference sequence). This CDR3 contains 15 residues. The junction had 3 bases not matched to a gene; V was cut back by 3 bases and J by 2 bases. DNA of the CDR3: TGTGCCAGCAGTTTCAGGGGGCGCCCCTACAATGAGCAGTTCTTC. Its translation is CASSFRGRPYNEQFF.

The chain has TRBV7-2 and TRBJ1-2; no firm D call. With 6 bases removed from V and 0 bases from J, the gap between germline ends came to 14 bases. This CDR3 has 15 amino acids. Germline V lookup: CDR1 SGHTA, CDR2 FQGNSA. The CDR3 region is CASSPEAGTNYGYTF. CDR3 coding DNA: TGTGCCAGCAGTCCTGAGGCCGGAACTAACTATGGCTACACCTTC. The full variable domain, rest sourced from reference TRBV7-2 and TRBJ1-2, is GAGVSQSPSNKVTEKGKDVELRCDPISGHTALYWYRQSLGQGLEFLIYFQGNSAPDKSGLPSDRFSAERTGGSVSTLTIQRTQQEDSAVYLCASSPEAGTNYGYTFGSGTRLTVV.

The CDR3 spells CASSLGLAGTNEQFF. The CDR3 DNA reads as TGTGCCAGCAGCTTAGGGCTAGCGGGAACAAATGAGCAGTTCTTC. The chain carries TRBV11-3 and TRBJ2-1; 9 bases agree with TRBD2. CDR1 is SGHNT and CDR2 is YENEEA in the germline V gene. V lost 1 base and J lost 7; bases outside the gene matches: 5. This CDR3 has 15 amino acids.

This sequence joins TRBV9 and TRBJ1-1; possible D gene TRBD1, 5 bases. CDR1 and CDR2 (germline): SGDLS, YYNGEE. V lost 0 bases and J 7 bases, leaving 25 bases between the germline ends. The CDR3 runs 18 residues. CDR3 bases: TGTGCCAGCAGCGTAGCGGGGGGGATGAGTTGGCCCGCTGATGAAGCTTTCTTT. Translating gives CASSVAGGMSWPADEAFF. The full variable domain, with the rest looked up from reference TRBV9 and TRBJ1-1, is DSGVTQTPKHLITATGQRVTLRCSPRSGDLSVYWYQQSLDQGLQFLIQYYNGEERAKGNILERFSAQQFPDLHSELNLSSLELGDSALYFCASSVAGGMSWPADEAFFGQGTRLTVV.

V usage is TRBV10-3 and J usage is TRBJ2-1; D is uncertain. The CDR3 runs 15 residues. The germline V gene encodes CDR1 ENHRY and CDR2 SYGVKD. Trimming removed 8 bases at V and 0 bases at J, with 14 bases between. The CDR3 DNA reads as TGTGCCATCGGTAGAGGCACAAGCTCCTACAATGAGCAGTTCTTC. The encoded protein is CAIGRGTSSYNEQFF.

The chain joins TRBV6-1 to TRBJ2-7, with D maybe TRBD2 (6 bases). The CDR3 totals 18 residues. In germline, CDR1 is MNHNS, CDR2 SASEGT. V was trimmed by 4 bases and J by 0 bases, leaving 22 bases between them. The CDR3 loop is CASSASAGGRRGSYEQYF. CDR3 DNA sequence: TGTGCCAGCAGTGCGTCGGCCGGAGGGCGAAGGGGCTCCTACGAGCAGTACTTC.

The chain is built from TRBV9 and TRBJ2-1; D is perhaps TRBD1 (6 bases). Germline-derived CDR1 and CDR2 are SGDLS and YYNGEE. Trimming removed 3 bases at V and 5 bases at J, with 24 bases between. CDR3 length equals 18 residues. The CDR3 nucleotides are TGTGCCAGCAGCGGACGGACAGTAGGTGCCCATCTACACAATGAGCAGTTCTTC. This codes for CASSGRTVGAHLHNEQFF.

The chain links TRBV2 to TRBJ2-1; no definite D call. This CDR3 spans 13 amino acids. From germline, CDR1 is SNHLY and CDR2 FYNNEI. Trimming cost V 5 bases and J 6 bases, with 11 bases left between them. CDR3 loop: CASSSDSLNEQFF. CDR3 DNA sequence: TGTGCCAGCAGTTCCGACTCGCTCAATGAGCAGTTCTTC.

The gene calls are TRBV7-8 and TRBJ1-1; D is ambiguous. CDR3 size: 14 residues. Trimming took 5 bases from V and 5 from J, leaving 15 bases between them. Germline V lookup: CDR1 SGHVS, CDR2 FQNEAQ. The CDR3 DNA sequence: TGTGCCAGCAGCCCGCGCGCGGGCAGAACTGAAGCTTTCTTT. Protein sequence: CASSPRAGRTEAFF.

The CDR3 here is CASSGRTTPGGYTF. The CDR3 DNA reads TGTGCCAGCAGTGGTCGGACTACCCCAGGGGGCTACACCTTC. The chain is built from TRBV25-1 and TRBJ1-2; tentative D call: TRBD1 (5 bases). CDR3 length: 14 residues. CDR1 and CDR2 (germline): MGHDK, SYGVNS. The germline V and J ends were trimmed by 4 bases and 8 bases, with 17 bases remaining between them.